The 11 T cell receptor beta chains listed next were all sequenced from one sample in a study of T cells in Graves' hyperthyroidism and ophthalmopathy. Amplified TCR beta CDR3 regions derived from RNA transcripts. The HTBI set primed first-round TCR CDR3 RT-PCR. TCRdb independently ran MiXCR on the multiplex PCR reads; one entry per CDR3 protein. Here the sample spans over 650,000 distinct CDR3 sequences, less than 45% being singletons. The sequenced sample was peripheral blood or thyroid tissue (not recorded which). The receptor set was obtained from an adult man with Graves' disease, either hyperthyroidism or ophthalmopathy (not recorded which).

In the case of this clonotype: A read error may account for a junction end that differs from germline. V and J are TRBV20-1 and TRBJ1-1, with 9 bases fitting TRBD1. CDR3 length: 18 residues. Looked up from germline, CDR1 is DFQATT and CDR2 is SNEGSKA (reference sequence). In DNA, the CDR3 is TGCAGTGCGAGAGACCCGGGACAGGGAAGGATCCGGCACACTGAAGCTTTCTTT. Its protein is CSARDPGQGRIRHTEAFF.

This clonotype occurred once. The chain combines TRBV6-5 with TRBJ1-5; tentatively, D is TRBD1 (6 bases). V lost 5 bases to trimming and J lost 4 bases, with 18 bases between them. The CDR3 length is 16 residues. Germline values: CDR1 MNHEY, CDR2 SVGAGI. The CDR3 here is CASSDPPRGFNQPQHF. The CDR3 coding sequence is TGTGCCAGCAGTGATCCCCCCAGGGGATTTAATCAGCCCCAGCATTTT.

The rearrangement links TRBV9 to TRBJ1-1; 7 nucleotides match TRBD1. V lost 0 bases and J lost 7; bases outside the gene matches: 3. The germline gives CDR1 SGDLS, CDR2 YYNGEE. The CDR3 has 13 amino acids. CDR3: CASSVEGTDEAFF. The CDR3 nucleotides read TGTGCCAGCAGCGTAGAAGGGACAGATGAAGCTTTCTTT. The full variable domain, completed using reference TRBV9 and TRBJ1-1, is DSGVTQTPKHLITATGQRVTLRCSPRSGDLSVYWYQQSLDQGLQFLIQYYNGEERAKGNILERFSAQQFPDLHSELNLSSLELGDSALYFCASSVEGTDEAFFGQGTRLTVV.

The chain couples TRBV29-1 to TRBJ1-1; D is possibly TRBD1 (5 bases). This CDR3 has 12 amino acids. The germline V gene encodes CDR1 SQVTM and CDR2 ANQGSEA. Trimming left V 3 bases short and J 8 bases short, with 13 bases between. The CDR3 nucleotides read TGCAGCGTTGATCCGGGGACCGGAGAAGCTTTCTTT. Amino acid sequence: CSVDPGTGEAFF.

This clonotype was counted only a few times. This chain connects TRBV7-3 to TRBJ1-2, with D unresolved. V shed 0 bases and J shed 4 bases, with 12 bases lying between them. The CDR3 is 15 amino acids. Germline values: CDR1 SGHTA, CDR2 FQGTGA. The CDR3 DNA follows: TGTGCCAGCAGCTTAACTAGGACTGCCAGCTATGGCTACACCTTC. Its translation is CASSLTRTASYGYTF.

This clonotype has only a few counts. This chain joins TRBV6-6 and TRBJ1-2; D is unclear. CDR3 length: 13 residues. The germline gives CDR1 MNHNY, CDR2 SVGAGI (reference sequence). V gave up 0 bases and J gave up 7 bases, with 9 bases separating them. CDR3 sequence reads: CASSYSRRSGYTF. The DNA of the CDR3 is TGTGCCAGCAGTTACTCGAGGCGCAGTGGCTACACCTTC.

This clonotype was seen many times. This chain's CDR3 is CASSVGPGLREQYF. The CDR3 region has the DNA TGTGCCAGCAGCGTAGGTCCAGGTCTGCGGGAGCAGTACTTC. The rearrangement uses TRBV9 and TRBJ2-7; D remains ambiguous. The CDR3 consists of 14 residues. From germline, CDR1 is SGDLS and CDR2 YYNGEE. Between the trimmed V and J ends, which lost 0 bases and 7 bases, there was a span of 14 bases.

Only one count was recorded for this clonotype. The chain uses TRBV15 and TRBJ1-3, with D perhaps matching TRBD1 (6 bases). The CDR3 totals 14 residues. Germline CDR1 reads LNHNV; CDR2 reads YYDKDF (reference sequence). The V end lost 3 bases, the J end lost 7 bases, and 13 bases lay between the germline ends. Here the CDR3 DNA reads TGTGCCACCAGCAGGGAGACAGGTCCTAACACCATATATTTT. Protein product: CATSRETGPNTIYF.

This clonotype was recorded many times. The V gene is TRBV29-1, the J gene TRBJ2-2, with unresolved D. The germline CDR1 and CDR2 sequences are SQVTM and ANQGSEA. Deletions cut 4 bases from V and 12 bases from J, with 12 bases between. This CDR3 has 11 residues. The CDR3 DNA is TGCAGCGTTGCGGCGGCACAGAAGCTGTTTTTT. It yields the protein CSVAAAQKLFF.

The CDR3 DNA follows: TGTGCCATCAGTGGCGACAGGGAGGAAGAGACCCAGTACTTC. Its protein is CAISGDREEETQYF. V usage is TRBV10-3 and J usage is TRBJ2-5, with D possibly matching TRBD1 (7 bases). Germline V gene sequence: CDR1 ENHRY, CDR2 SYGVKD. V was trimmed by 4 bases and J by 3 bases, leaving 12 bases between them. The CDR3 has 14 amino acids.

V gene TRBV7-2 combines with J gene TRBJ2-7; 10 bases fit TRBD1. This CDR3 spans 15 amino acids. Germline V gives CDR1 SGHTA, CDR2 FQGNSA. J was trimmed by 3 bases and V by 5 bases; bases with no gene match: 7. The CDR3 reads CASSHPDRGVYEQYF. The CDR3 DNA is TGTGCCAGCAGCCACCCGGACAGGGGGGTCTACGAGCAGTACTTC.